This T cell receptor beta chain emerged from a study of neoadjuvant anti-PD-1 for oral cavity cancer. The CDR3 has 13 amino acids. With V trimmed by 5 bases and J by 6 bases, 2 bases remained unmatched. Germline V gene lookup returns CDR1 GTSNPN and CDR2 SVGIG (reference sequence). TCRdb's table, derived via immunoSEQ multiplex PCR, lists solely in-frame clones and lacks some. This sample has approximately 17,000 clones, with approximately 60% found just once. Source: PBMCs, taken before nivolumab (anti-PD-1) treatment. This TCR was sampled from a person aged 40 to 85 with oral cavity squamous cell carcinoma. V gene TRBV30 combines with J gene TRBJ1-5; 12 nucleotides line up with TRBD1. CDR3 nucleotides: TGTGCCTGGGGGACAGGGGGCTTTCAGCCCCAGCATTTT. This codes for CAWGTGGFQPQHF. Based on the CDR3 plus reference TRBV30 and TRBJ1-5, the full variable domain is SQTIHQWPATLVQPVGSPLSLECTVEGTSNPNLYWYRQAAGRGLQLLFYSVGIGQISSEVPQNLSASRPQDRQFILSSKKLLLSDSGFYLCAWGTGGFQPQHFGDGTRLSIL.